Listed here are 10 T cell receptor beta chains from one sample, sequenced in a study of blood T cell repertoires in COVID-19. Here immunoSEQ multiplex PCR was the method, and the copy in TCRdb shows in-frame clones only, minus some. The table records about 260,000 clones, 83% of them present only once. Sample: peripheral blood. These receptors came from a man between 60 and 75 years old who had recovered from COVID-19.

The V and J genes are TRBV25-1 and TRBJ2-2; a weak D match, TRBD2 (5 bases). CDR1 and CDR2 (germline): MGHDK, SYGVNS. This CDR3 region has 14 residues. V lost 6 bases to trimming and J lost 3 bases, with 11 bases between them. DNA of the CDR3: TGTGCCAGCAGAGGTACAGCGGACACCGGGGAGCTGTTTTTT. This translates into CASRGTADTGELFF.

The CDR3 protein is CASSLGGTAYEQYF. CDR3 bases: TGTGCCAGCAGCTTAGGGGGGACAGCCTACGAGCAGTACTTC. This sequence joins TRBV7-2 and TRBJ2-7, with TRBD1 matching 7 bases. The CDR3 is 14 amino acids. Per the germline V gene, CDR1 is SGHTA and CDR2 is FQGNSA. The V segment lost 1 base and the J segment 2 bases; nucleotides outside the gene matches: 2.

CDR3 protein: CASSQTGGVQDTQYF. Here the CDR3 DNA reads TGTGCCAGCAGCCAAACAGGGGGCGTTCAAGATACGCAGTATTTT. The chain employs TRBV3-1 (or the pseudogene TRBV3-2) and TRBJ2-3; 9 bases fit TRBD1. Trimming at V came to 2 bases and at J to 5 bases, leaving 5 bases not matched to a gene. The germline gives CDR1 LGHDT, CDR2 YNNKEL (reference sequence). CDR3 length: 15 amino acids.

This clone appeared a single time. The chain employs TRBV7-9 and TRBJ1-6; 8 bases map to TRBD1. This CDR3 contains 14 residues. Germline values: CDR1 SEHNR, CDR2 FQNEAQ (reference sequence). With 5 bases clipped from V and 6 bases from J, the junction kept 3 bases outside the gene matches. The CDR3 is CASSETGGNSPLHF. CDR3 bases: TGTGCCAGCAGCGAAACAGGGGGTAATTCACCCCTCCACTTT.

Here the CDR3 DNA reads TGTGCCAGCAGCCGGCCCGGACAGGGGGATGAGACCCAGTACTTC. As protein: CASSRPGQGDETQYF. The rearrangement uses TRBV11-1 and TRBJ2-5, with 10 bases matching TRBD1. Per the germline V gene, CDR1 is SGHAT and CDR2 is FQDESV (reference sequence). V lost 5 bases, J lost 5 bases, and 8 bases stayed unmatched. The CDR3 spans 15 residues.

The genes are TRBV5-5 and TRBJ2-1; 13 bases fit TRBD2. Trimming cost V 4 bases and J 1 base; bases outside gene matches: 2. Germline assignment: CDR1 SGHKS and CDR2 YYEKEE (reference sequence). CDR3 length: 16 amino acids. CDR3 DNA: TGTGCCAGCAGCCTACTAGCGGGAGGGTCCTACAATGAGCAGTTCTTC. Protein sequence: CASSLLAGGSYNEQFF.

The CDR3 protein is CASSLRLLAGDEQFF. CDR3 DNA sequence: TGTGCCAGCAGTTTGCGTCTCTTGGCAGGGGATGAGCAGTTCTTC. The chain uses TRBV27 and TRBJ2-1, with a weak D call TRBD1 (6 bases). The V and J ends lost 3 bases and 8 bases respectively, with 17 bases between them. The CDR3 has 15 amino acids. CDR1 and CDR2 (germline): MNHEY, SMNVEV (reference sequence).

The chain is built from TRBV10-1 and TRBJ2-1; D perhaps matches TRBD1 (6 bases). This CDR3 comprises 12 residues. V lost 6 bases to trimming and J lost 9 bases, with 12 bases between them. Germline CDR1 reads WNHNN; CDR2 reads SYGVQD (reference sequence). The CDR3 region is CASSTGFGEQFF. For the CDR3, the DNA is TGCGCCAGCAGCACAGGGTTTGGTGAGCAGTTCTTC.

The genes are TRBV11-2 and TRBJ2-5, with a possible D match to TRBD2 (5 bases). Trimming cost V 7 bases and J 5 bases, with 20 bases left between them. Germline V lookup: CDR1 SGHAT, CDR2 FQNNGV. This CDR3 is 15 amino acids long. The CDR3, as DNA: TGTGCCAGCACCCCAATAGGCGGGTATCGGGAGACCCAGTACTTC. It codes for CASTPIGGYRETQYF.

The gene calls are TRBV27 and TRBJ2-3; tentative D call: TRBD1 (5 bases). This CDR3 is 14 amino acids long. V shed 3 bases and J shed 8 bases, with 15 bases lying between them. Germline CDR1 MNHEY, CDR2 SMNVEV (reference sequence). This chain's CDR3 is CASSLTDPVATQYF. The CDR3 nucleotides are TGTGCCAGCAGTTTGACAGATCCGGTGGCTACGCAGTATTTT.